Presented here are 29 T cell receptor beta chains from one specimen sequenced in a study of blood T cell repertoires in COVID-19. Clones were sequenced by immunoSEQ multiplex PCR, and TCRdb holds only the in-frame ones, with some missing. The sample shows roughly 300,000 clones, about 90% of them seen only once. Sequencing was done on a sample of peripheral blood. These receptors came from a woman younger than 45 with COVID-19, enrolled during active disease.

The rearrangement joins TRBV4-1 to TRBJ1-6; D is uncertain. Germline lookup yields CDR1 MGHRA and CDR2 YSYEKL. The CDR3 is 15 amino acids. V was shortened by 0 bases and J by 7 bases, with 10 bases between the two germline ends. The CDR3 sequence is CASSQDSGLNSPLHF. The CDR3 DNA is TGCGCCAGCAGCCAAGACAGCGGCCTAAATTCACCCCTCCACTTT.

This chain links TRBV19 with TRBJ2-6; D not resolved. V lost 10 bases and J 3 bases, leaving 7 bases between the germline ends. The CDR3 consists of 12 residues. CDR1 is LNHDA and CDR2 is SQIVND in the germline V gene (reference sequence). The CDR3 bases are TGTGCCACACGGTTTGGGGCCAACGTCCTGACTTTC. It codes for CATRFGANVLTF. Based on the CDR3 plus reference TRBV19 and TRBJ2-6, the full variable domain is DGGITQSPKYLFRKEGQNVTLSCEQNLNHDAMYWYRQDPGQGLRLIYYSQIVNDFQKGDIAEGYSVSREKKESFPLTVTSAQKNPTAFYLCATRFGANVLTFGAGSRLTVL.

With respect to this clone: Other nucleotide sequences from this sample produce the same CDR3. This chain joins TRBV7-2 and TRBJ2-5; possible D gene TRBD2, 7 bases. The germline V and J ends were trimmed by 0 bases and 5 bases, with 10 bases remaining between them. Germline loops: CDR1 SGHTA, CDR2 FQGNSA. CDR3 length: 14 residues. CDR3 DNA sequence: TGTGCCAGCAGCTTAGCGGGGGGGGCCGAGACCCAGTACTTC. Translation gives CASSLAGGAETQYF.

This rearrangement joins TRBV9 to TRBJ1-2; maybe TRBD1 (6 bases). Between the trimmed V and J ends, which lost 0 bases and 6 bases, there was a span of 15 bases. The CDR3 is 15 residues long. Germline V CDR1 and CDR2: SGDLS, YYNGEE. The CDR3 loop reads CASSVDRGATHGYTF. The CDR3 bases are TGTGCCAGCAGCGTAGACCGGGGGGCGACTCATGGCTACACCTTC.

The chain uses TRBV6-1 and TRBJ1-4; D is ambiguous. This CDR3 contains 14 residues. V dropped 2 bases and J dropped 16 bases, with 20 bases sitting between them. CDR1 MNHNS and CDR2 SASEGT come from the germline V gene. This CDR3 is CASSERRRPGAGFF. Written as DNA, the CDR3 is TGTGCCAGCAGTGAACGGAGGAGGCCCGGCGCCGGGTTTTTT.

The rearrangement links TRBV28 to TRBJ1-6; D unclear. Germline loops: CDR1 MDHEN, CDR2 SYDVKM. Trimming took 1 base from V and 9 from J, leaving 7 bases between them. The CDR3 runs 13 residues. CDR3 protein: CASSLSGGSPLHF. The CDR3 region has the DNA TGTGCCAGCAGTTTATCGGGAGGTTCACCCCTCCACTTT.

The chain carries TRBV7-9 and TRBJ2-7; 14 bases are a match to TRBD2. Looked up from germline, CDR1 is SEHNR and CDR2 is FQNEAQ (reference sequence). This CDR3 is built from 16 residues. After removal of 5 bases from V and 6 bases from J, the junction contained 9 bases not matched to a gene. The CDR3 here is CASSPTSGGAWGEQYV. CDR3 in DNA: TGTGCCAGCAGCCCGACTAGCGGGGGGGCCTGGGGCGAGCAGTACGTC.

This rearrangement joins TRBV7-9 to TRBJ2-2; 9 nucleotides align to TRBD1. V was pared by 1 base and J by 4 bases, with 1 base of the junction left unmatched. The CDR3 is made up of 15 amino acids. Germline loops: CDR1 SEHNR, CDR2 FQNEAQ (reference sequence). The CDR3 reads CASSLGTGATGELFF. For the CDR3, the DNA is TGTGCCAGCAGCTTAGGGACAGGGGCCACCGGGGAGCTGTTTTTT.

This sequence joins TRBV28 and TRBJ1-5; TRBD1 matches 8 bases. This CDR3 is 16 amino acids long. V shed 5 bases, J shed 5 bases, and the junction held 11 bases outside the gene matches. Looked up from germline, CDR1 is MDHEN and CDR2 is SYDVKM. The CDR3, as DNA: TGTGCCAGCAGTCCCGGACAGGGACCAAGGTATCAGCCCCAGCATTTT. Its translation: CASSPGQGPRYQPQHF.

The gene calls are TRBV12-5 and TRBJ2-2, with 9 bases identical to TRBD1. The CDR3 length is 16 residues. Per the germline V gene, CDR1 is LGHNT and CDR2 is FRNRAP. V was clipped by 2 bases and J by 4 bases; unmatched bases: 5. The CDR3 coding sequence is TGTGCTAGTGGTTTGCCGGGACAGGGCGGCACCGGGGAGCTGTTTTTT. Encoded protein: CASGLPGQGGTGELFF.

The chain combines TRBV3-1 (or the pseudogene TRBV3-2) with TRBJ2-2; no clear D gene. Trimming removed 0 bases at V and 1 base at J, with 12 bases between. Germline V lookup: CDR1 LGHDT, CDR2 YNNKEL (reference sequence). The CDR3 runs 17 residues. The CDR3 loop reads CASSQDSYDLNTGELFF. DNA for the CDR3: TGTGCCAGCAGCCAAGATTCCTACGACTTGAACACCGGGGAGCTGTTTTTT.

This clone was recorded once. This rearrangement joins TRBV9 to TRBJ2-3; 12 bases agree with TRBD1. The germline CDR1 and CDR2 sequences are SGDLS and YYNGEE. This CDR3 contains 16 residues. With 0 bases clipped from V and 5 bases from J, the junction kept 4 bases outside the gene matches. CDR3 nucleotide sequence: TGTGCCAGCAGCGTAGCGGGACAGGGGGCGCAAGATACGCAGTATTTT. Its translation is CASSVAGQGAQDTQYF.

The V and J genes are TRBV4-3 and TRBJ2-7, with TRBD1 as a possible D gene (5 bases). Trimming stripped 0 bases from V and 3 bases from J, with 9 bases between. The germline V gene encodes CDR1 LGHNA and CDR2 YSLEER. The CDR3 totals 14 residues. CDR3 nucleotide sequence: TGCGCCAGCAGCCAAGAATTCGACAGCTACGAGCAGTACTTC. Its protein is CASSQEFDSYEQYF.

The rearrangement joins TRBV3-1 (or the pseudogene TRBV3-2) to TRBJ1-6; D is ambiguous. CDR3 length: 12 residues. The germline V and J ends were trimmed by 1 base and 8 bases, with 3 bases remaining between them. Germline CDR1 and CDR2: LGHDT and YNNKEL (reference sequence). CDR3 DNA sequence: TGTGCCAGCAGCCAAGGCGATTCACCCCTCCACTTT. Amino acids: CASSQGDSPLHF.

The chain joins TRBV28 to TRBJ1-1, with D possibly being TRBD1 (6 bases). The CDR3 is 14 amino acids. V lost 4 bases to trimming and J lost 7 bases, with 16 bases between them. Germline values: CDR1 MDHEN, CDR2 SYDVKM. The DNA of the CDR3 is TGTGCCAGCAGTTCCCACAGGGAAATCGTTGAAGCTTTCTTT. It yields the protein CASSSHREIVEAFF.

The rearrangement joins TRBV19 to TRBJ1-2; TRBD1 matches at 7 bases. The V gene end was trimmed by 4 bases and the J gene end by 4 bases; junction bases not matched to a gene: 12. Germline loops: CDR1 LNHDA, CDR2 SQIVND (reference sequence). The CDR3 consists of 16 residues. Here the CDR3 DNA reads TGTGCCAGTAGTAGTCCGGGACAGCTTTTTGGCTATGGCTACACCTTC. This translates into CASSSPGQLFGYGYTF.

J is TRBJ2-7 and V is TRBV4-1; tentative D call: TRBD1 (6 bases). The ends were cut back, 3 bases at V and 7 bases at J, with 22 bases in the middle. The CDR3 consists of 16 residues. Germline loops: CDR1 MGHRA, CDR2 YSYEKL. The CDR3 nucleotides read TGCGCCAGCAGCCACCCCCGGGACACTACCTTGGGTGAGCAGTACTTC. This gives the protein CASSHPRDTTLGEQYF.

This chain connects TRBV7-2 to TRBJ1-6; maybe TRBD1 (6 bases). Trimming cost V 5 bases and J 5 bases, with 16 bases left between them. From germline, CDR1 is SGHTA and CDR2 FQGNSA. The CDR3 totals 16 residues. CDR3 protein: CASSHYPGQNNSPLHF. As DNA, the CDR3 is TGTGCCAGCAGCCACTACCCGGGACAAAATAATTCACCCCTCCACTTT.

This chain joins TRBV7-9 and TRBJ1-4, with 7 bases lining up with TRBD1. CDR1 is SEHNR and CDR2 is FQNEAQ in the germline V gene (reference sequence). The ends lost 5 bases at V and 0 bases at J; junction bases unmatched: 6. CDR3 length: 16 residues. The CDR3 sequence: CASSRQGVATNEKLFF. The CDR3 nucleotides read TGTGCCAGCAGCCGACAGGGAGTGGCAACTAATGAAAAACTGTTTTTT.

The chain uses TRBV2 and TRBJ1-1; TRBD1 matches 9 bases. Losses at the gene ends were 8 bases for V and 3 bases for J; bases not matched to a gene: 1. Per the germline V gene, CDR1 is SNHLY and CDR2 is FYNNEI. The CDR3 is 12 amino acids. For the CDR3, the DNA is TGTGCCAGCCGGGACAGGGACACTGAAGCTTTCTTT. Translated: CASRDRDTEAFF. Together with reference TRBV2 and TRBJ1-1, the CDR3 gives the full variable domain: EPEVTQTPSHQVTQMGQEVILRCVPISNHLYFYWYRQILGQKVEFLVSFYNNEISEKSEIFDDQFSVERPDGSNFTLKIRSTKLEDSAMYFCASRDRDTEAFFGQGTRLTVV.

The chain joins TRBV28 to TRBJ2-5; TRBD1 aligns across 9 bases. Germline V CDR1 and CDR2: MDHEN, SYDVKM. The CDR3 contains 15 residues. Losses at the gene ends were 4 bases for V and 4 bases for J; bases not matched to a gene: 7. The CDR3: CASSSGQGLGETQYF. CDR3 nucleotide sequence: TGTGCCAGCAGTTCGGGACAGGGCCTGGGAGAGACCCAGTACTTC. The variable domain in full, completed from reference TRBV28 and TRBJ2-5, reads DVKVTQSSRYLVKRTGEKVFLECVQDMDHENMFWYRQDPGLGLRLIYFSYDVKMKEKGDIPEGYSVSREKKERFSLILESASTNQTSMYLCASSSGQGLGETQYFGPGTRLLVL.

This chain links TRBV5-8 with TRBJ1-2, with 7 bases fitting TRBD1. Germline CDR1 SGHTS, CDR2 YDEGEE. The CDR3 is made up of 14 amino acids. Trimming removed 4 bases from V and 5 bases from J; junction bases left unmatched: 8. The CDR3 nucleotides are TGTGCCAGCAGCCTCCACGGGACAGCTTATGGCTACACCTTC. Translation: CASSLHGTAYGYTF.

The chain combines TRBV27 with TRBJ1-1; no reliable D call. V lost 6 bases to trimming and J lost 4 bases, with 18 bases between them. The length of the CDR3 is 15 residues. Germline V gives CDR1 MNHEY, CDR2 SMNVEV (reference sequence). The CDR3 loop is CASRLLSGRVTEAFF. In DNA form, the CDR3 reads TGTGCCAGCAGGTTGCTCTCCGGGAGGGTCACTGAAGCTTTCTTT.

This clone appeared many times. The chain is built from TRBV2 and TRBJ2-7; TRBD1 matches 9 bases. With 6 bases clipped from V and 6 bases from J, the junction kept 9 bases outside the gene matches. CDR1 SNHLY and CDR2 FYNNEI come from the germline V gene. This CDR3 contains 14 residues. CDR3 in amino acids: CASREDRGNGEQYF. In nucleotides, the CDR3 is TGTGCCAGCAGGGAGGACAGGGGAAATGGCGAGCAGTACTTC.

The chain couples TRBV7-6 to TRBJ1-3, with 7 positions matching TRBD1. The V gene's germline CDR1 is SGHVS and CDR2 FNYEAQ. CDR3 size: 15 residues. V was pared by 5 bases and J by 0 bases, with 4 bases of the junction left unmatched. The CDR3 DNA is TGTGCCAGCAGCCCAGGGGGTCGCTCTGGAAACACCATATATTTT. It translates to CASSPGGRSGNTIYF.

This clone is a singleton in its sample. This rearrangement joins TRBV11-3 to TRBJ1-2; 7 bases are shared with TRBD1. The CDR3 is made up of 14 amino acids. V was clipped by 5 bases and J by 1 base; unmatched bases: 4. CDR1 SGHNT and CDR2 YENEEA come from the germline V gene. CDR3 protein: CASSGGTDNYGYTF. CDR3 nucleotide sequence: TGTGCCAGCAGCGGCGGGACAGATAACTATGGCTACACCTTC.

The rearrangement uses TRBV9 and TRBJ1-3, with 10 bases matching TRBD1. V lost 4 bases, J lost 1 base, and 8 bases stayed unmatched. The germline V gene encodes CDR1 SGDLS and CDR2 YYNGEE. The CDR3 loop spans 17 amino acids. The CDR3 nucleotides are TGTGCCAGCAGCCCCCTGGACAGGGGGGGATCTGGAAACACCATATATTTT. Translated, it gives CASSPLDRGGSGNTIYF.

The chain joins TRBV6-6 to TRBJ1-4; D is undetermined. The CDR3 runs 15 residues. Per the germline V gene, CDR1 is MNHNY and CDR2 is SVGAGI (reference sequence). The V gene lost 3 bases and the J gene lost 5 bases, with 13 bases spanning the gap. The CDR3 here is CASSYLGRGNEKLFF. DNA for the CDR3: TGTGCCAGCAGTTATCTTGGCCGGGGAAATGAAAAACTGTTTTTT.

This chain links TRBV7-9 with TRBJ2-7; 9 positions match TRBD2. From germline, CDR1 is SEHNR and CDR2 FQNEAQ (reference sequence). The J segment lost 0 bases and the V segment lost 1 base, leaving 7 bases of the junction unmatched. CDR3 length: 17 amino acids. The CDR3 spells CASSLGMERGASYEQYF. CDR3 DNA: TGTGCCAGCAGCTTAGGCATGGAGCGGGGGGCCTCCTACGAGCAGTACTTC.